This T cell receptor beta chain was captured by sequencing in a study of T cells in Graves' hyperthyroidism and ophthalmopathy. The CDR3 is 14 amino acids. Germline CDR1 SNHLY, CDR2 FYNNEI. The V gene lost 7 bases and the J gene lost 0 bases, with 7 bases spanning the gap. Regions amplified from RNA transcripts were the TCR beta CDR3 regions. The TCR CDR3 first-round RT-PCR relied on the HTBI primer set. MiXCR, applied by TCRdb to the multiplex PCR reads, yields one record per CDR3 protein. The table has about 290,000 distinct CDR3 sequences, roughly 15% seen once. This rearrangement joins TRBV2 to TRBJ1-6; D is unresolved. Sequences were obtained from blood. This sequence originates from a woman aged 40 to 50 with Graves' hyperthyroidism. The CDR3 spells CASIPSSYNSPLHF. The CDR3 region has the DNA TGTGCCAGCATCCCTAGCTCCTATAATTCACCCCTCCACTTT.